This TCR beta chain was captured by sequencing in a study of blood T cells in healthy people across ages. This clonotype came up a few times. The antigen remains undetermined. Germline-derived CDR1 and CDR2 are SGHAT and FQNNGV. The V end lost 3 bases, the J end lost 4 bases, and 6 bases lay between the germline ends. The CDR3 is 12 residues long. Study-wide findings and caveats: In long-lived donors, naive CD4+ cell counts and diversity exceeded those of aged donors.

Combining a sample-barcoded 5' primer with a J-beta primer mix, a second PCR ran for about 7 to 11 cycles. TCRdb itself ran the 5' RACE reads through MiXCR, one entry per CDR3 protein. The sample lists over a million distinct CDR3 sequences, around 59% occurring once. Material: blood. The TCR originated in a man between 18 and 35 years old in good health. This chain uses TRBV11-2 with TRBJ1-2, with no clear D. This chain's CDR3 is CASSLMSYGYTF. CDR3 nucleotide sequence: TGTGCCAGCAGCTTGATGAGCTATGGCTACACCTTC.